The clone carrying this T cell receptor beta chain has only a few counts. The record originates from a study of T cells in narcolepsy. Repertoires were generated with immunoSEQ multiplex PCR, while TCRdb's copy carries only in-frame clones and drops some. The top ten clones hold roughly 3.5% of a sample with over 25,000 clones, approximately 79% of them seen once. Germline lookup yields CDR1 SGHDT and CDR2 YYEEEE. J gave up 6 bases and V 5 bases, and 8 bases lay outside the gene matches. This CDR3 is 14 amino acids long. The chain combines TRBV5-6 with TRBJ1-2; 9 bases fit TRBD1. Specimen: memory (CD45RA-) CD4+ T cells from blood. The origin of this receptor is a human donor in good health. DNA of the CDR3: TGTGCCAGCAGGTCGGGGACAGGGCGAAATGGCTACACCTTC. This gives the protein CASRSGTGRNGYTF.